This T cell receptor beta chain was profiled in a study of T cells after somatic rescue of genetic block. The assay was immunoSEQ multiplex PCR, and TCRdb's table has in-frame clones only and misses some. Of some 14,000 clones detected, roughly three quarters appear once; the ten largest clones hold about 25%. The CDR3 covers 15 residues. From germline, CDR1 is MNHEY and CDR2 SMNVEV (reference sequence). The V gene lost 0 bases and the J gene lost 0 bases, with 9 bases spanning the gap. Input material: peripheral blood mononuclear cells (PBMCs). The chain is built from TRBV27 and TRBJ2-7; D gene uncertain. This TCR was recovered from a man between 18 and 29 years old. CDR3 in DNA: TGTGCCAGCAGTTTATCAGATAGGCTCTCCTACGAGCAGTACTTC. This sequence encodes CASSLSDRLSYEQYF.